Below, 28 T cell receptor beta chains from the same sample are listed, as sequenced in a study of blood T cell repertoires in COVID-19. Libraries were prepared by immunoSEQ multiplex PCR; TCRdb keeps only in-frame clonotypes and omits some of them. The profile shows around 16,000 clones, approximately 88% of them singletons. The sample comprised peripheral blood. The receptors stem from a man aged 60 to 75 with acute or convalescent COVID-19.

The V and J genes are TRBV2 and TRBJ1-4, with TRBD1 matching over 9 bases. Germline CDR1 SNHLY, CDR2 FYNNEI. V was clipped by 2 bases and J by 7 bases; unmatched bases: 5. The CDR3 runs 15 residues. CDR3 in DNA: TGTGCCAGCAGTGAAAACAGGGGGCGTGTTGAAAAACTGTTTTTT. It specifies CASSENRGRVEKLFF.

Note on this clone: At one boundary the junction diverges from the germline segment, which might be a read error. The rearrangement joins TRBV28 to TRBJ2-1; 7 bases agree with TRBD2. The CDR3 sequence is 11 residues long. Per the germline V gene, CDR1 is MDHEN and CDR2 is SYDVKM. The chain's CDR3 is CASSLAGERFF. DNA for the CDR3: TGTGCCAGCAGTTTAGCGGGAGAGCGGTTCTTC.

J is TRBJ1-1 and V is TRBV6-2 or TRBV6-3; D is unresolved. In germline, CDR1 is MNHEY, CDR2 SVGEGT. V dropped 4 bases and J dropped 8 bases, with 11 bases sitting between them. The CDR3 is 12 amino acids. The CDR3 spells CASSSTLREAFF. CDR3 DNA sequence: TGTGCCAGCAGTTCCACCCTCCGGGAAGCTTTCTTT.

V is TRBV5-8 and J is TRBJ1-5; 9 bases map to TRBD1. CDR3 length: 18 residues. Germline CDR1 is SGHTS and CDR2 is YDEGEE. V was pared by 2 bases and J by 1 base, with 10 bases of the junction left unmatched. CDR3 region: CASSLGTGRLGSNQPQHF. CDR3 nucleotide sequence: TGTGCCAGCAGCTTAGGGACAGGGCGTCTAGGGAGCAATCAGCCCCAGCATTTT.

This clone came up a few times. The rearrangement uses TRBV29-1 and TRBJ1-5, with D maybe TRBD1 (6 bases). The CDR3 runs 13 residues. Between the trimmed V and J ends, which lost 0 bases and 9 bases, there was a span of 12 bases. Germline loops: CDR1 SQVTM, CDR2 ANQGSEA. The CDR3 nucleotides are TGCAGCGTTGAAGATCCCAGGGGCGGGCCCCAGCATTTT. This encodes CSVEDPRGGPQHF.

The chain is built from TRBV4-1 and TRBJ2-7; no definite D call. The CDR3 has 13 amino acids. Germline V gene data show CDR1 as MGHRA and CDR2 as YSYEKL. Trimming took 1 base from V and 1 from J, leaving 5 bases between them. The CDR3 bases are TGCGCCAGCAGCCAAGTAGTTTCCTACGAGCAGTACTTC. Protein product: CASSQVVSYEQYF.

The chain has TRBV6-5 and TRBJ1-2, with TRBD1 matching over 7 bases. V lost 5 bases and J lost 1; bases outside the gene matches: 7. Germline loops: CDR1 MNHEY, CDR2 SVGAGI. The length of the CDR3 is 15 residues. DNA of the CDR3: TGTGCCAGCAGTCCACGAGGGGACAGTAACTATGGCTACACCTTC. Translating gives CASSPRGDSNYGYTF.

This clone was observed a few times. The rearrangement joins TRBV19 to TRBJ2-5; 13 bases map to TRBD2. CDR1 and CDR2 (germline): LNHDA, SQIVND (reference sequence). CDR3 length equals 17 residues. Trimming removed 3 bases from V and 1 base from J; junction bases left unmatched: 5. As DNA, the CDR3 is TGTGCCAGTAGTATCGGACTAGCGGGAGCACTCCAAGAGACCCAGTACTTC. Encoded protein: CASSIGLAGALQETQYF.

V gene TRBV6-5 combines with J gene TRBJ1-5; D not resolved. Trimming removed 2 bases at V and 3 bases at J, with 14 bases between. The CDR3 runs 16 residues. Germline CDR1 MNHEY, CDR2 SVGAGI. CDR3 residues: CASSYGIEEDNQPQHF. CDR3 coding DNA: TGTGCCAGCAGTTACGGGATTGAGGAGGACAATCAGCCCCAGCATTTT.

V and J are TRBV6-1 and TRBJ2-1; weak D call: TRBD1 (6 bases). This CDR3 is 14 amino acids long. V lost 2 bases to trimming and J lost 5 bases, with 10 bases between them. Looked up from germline, CDR1 is MNHNS and CDR2 is SASEGT. CDR3 DNA: TGTGCCAGCAGTGAATACCAGGGGAACAATGAGCAGTTCTTC. Its protein product is CASSEYQGNNEQFF.

V gene TRBV7-6 combines with J gene TRBJ2-5, with a possible D match to TRBD2 (5 bases). CDR3 length: 13 amino acids. Germline CDR1 reads SGHVS; CDR2 reads FNYEAQ. V was pared by 7 bases and J by 5 bases, with 14 bases between. The CDR3 DNA is TGTGCCAGCATCCTCAACTCGGGGGAGACCCAGTACTTC. Its protein is CASILNSGETQYF.

This sequence joins TRBV27 and TRBJ1-2, with 7 bases matching TRBD1. Germline lookup yields CDR1 MNHEY and CDR2 SMNVEV (reference sequence). V trimming: 0 bases; J trimming: 5 bases; junction bases outside the gene matches: 3. The CDR3 is 14 amino acids. Written as DNA, the CDR3 is TGTGCCAGCAGTTTATCAGGGGGCAGATATGGCTACACCTTC. This codes for CASSLSGGRYGYTF.

The rearrangement joins TRBV9 to TRBJ2-3; 7 bases align to TRBD1. Trimming at V came to 3 bases and at J to 4 bases, leaving 8 bases not matched to a gene. The length of the CDR3 is 15 residues. Germline V CDR1 and CDR2: SGDLS, YYNGEE. CDR3 region: CASSGGQDFADTQYF. The CDR3 DNA is TGTGCCAGCAGCGGTGGACAGGATTTCGCAGATACGCAGTATTTT.

The chain is built from TRBV18 and TRBJ1-1; D is unclear. The CDR3 is 14 residues long. V dropped 2 bases and J dropped 1 base, with 8 bases sitting between them. Looked up from germline, CDR1 is KGHSH and CDR2 is LQKENI. CDR3 region: CASSPNSGNTEAFF. Here the CDR3 DNA reads TGTGCCAGCTCACCAAACTCAGGGAACACTGAAGCTTTCTTT. Combining the CDR3 with reference TRBV18 and TRBJ1-1 gives the whole variable domain NAGVMQNPRHLVRRRGQEARLRCSPMKGHSHVYWYRQLPEEGLKFMVYLQKENIIDESGMPKERFSAEFPKEGPSILRIQQVVRGDSAAYFCASSPNSGNTEAFFGQGTRLTVV.

The chain links TRBV16 to TRBJ2-2; TRBD1 agrees at 7 bases. The germline V gene has CDR1 KGHSY and CDR2 FQNENV. V trimming: 4 bases; J trimming: 7 bases; junction bases outside the gene matches: 12. The CDR3 is made up of 16 amino acids. In DNA, the CDR3 is TGTGCCAGCAGCCGAACGGGCGAGGGGGCCGGCGGGGAGCTGTTTTTT. Its protein product is CASSRTGEGAGGELFF.

The chain combines TRBV9 with TRBJ2-7; 13 bases line up with TRBD2. Germline V gives CDR1 SGDLS, CDR2 YYNGEE. CDR3 size: 14 residues. V lost 4 bases, J lost 6 bases, and 4 bases stayed unmatched. The CDR3 is CASSPRLAGGEQYF. The CDR3 nucleotides read TGTGCCAGCAGCCCTAGACTAGCGGGAGGCGAGCAGTACTTC. The variable domain in full, with the rest retrieved from reference TRBV9 and TRBJ2-7, is DSGVTQTPKHLITATGQRVTLRCSPRSGDLSVYWYQQSLDQGLQFLIQYYNGEERAKGNILERFSAQQFPDLHSELNLSSLELGDSALYFCASSPRLAGGEQYFGPGTRLTVT.

The chain recombines TRBV5-4 with TRBJ1-2; D call uncertain. V lost 5 bases and J 7 bases, leaving 12 bases between the germline ends. The CDR3 loop spans 12 amino acids. Germline V CDR1 and CDR2: SGHNT, YYREEE (reference sequence). The chain's CDR3 is CASSITDSGYTF. The DNA for the CDR3 is TGTGCCAGCAGTATCACCGATAGTGGCTACACCTTC.

In regard to this clone: The CDR3 end shows no conserved phenylalanine or tryptophan, and so a read error is likely. Because the CDR3's place on the DNA is in doubt, the DNA is left out and the CDR3 is given as listed by TCRdb. The chain has TRBV6-4 and TRBJ1-2; the table's D call TRBD1 went unverified against the DNA. Germline V gene data show CDR1 as MRHNA and CDR2 as SNTAGT. A total of 13 residues make up the CDR3, ends included. The chain's CDR3 is CASPGTPYPTGLY.

V is TRBV7-9 and J is TRBJ2-7; D is perhaps TRBD2 (5 bases). Germline V gene sequence: CDR1 SEHNR, CDR2 FQNEAQ (reference sequence). The CDR3 contains 11 residues. The germline V and J ends were trimmed by 5 bases and 5 bases, with 7 bases remaining between them. The CDR3 reads CASSRDHEQYF. In nucleotides, the CDR3 is TGTGCCAGCAGCCGGGATCACGAGCAGTACTTC.

The rearrangement uses TRBV19 and TRBJ2-5, with TRBD1 identical over 8 bases. The V gene's germline CDR1 is LNHDA and CDR2 SQIVND (reference sequence). Germline trimming cut 5 bases from V and 5 bases from J; bases unmatched to any gene: 10. The CDR3 covers 15 residues. In DNA form, the CDR3 reads TGTGCCAGTAGTCCGGACAGGGTGTTTCGGGAGACCCAGTACTTC. Translated, it gives CASSPDRVFRETQYF. Together with reference TRBV19 and TRBJ2-5, the CDR3 gives the full variable domain: DGGITQSPKYLFRKEGQNVTLSCEQNLNHDAMYWYRQDPGQGLRLIYYSQIVNDFQKGDIAEGYSVSREKKESFPLTVTSAQKNPTAFYLCASSPDRVFRETQYFGPGTRLLVL.

The chain carries TRBV6-6 and TRBJ2-1, with D possibly being TRBD2 (7 bases). Trimming removed 4 bases from V and 0 bases from J, with 10 bases in between. The CDR3 contains 15 residues. Germline V CDR1 and CDR2: MNHNY, SVGAGI (reference sequence). CDR3 nucleotides: TGTGCCAGCAGTTCGGGGGGCAGCTCCTACAATGAGCAGTTCTTC. This encodes CASSSGGSSYNEQFF.

The chain couples TRBV6-2 or TRBV6-3 to TRBJ1-2, with TRBD1 as a possible D gene (5 bases). Germline V gives CDR1 MNHEY, CDR2 SVGEGT. V lost 7 bases and J lost 1, with 16 bases in between. The CDR3 sequence is 15 residues long. This CDR3 is CASNPGRTFNYGYTF. The CDR3 region has the DNA TGTGCCAGCAACCCCGGACGGACATTTAACTATGGCTACACCTTC.

The J gene is TRBJ2-3, the V gene TRBV7-3, with a tentative D call TRBD1 (5 bases). Deletions cut 5 bases from V and 3 bases from J, with 9 bases between. The CDR3 sequence is 13 residues long. The germline CDR1 and CDR2 sequences are SGHTA and FQGTGA. The CDR3 sequence is CASSLQATDTQYF. CDR3 bases: TGTGCCAGCAGCCTACAGGCGACAGATACGCAGTATTTT.

The chain couples TRBV15 to TRBJ1-2, with 7 positions matching TRBD1. Germline CDR1 reads LNHNV; CDR2 reads YYDKDF (reference sequence). The CDR3 runs to 13 residues. The V gene end was trimmed by 3 bases and the J gene end by 3 bases; junction bases not matched to a gene: 1. The CDR3 protein is CATSSQGDYGYTF. The CDR3 DNA follows: TGTGCCACCAGCAGTCAGGGGGACTATGGCTACACCTTC.

This chain joins TRBV4-2 and TRBJ1-2; maybe TRBD1 (6 bases). Trimming cost V 0 bases and J 0 bases, with 11 bases left between them. This CDR3 is 16 amino acids long. Germline CDR1 LGHNA, CDR2 YNFKEQ. The CDR3 here is CASSQDRGGANYGYTF. In DNA, the CDR3 is TGTGCCAGCAGCCAAGATCGAGGGGGTGCTAACTATGGCTACACCTTC.

J is TRBJ2-1 and V is TRBV27; no reliable D call. Germline V gives CDR1 MNHEY, CDR2 SMNVEV (reference sequence). With 6 bases removed from V and 4 bases from J, the gap between germline ends came to 16 bases. The CDR3 totals 15 residues. CDR3 protein: CASRRRQTTYNEQFF. Here the CDR3 DNA reads TGTGCCAGCAGGCGCCGCCAGACAACATACAATGAGCAGTTCTTC.

This clone has just a few counts. The genes are TRBV3-1 (or the pseudogene TRBV3-2) and TRBJ2-7; unclear D gene. The germline V and J ends were trimmed by 1 base and 8 bases, with 9 bases remaining between them. CDR1 is LGHDT and CDR2 is YNNKEL in the germline V gene (reference sequence). This CDR3 has 12 residues. CDR3 protein: CASSQGAKQQYF. Here the CDR3 DNA reads TGTGCCAGCAGCCAAGGAGCGAAACAGCAGTACTTC.

V is TRBV10-3 and J is TRBJ2-2; TRBD1 might be the D (5 bases). Per germline, CDR1 ENHRY and CDR2 SYGVKD. V was cut by 3 bases and J by 1 base, with 6 bases left in between. The CDR3 is 14 residues long. CDR3 region: CAISDRGNTGELFF. Written as DNA, the CDR3 is TGTGCCATCAGTGATAGGGGGAACACCGGGGAGCTGTTTTTT.